These 7 T cell receptor beta chains originate from one sample sequenced in a study of shared clonotypes between healthy human individuals. The repertoire was sequenced with immunoSEQ multiplex PCR; TCRdb's copy has only in-frame clones and lacks some. The sample lists hundreds of thousands of clones, 60% to 80% seen once, with about 12% in the top ten. The specimen was PBMCs. The origin of the receptors is a woman aged 40 to 50 in good health. Some clones in this sample may be carry-over from other donors' samples.

The table lists this clone with a few counts. This chain connects TRBV2 to TRBJ2-2, with 7 bases that match TRBD2. Germline CDR1 SNHLY, CDR2 FYNNEI. The CDR3 covers 14 residues. Unmatched junction bases numbered 7, after V lost 5 bases and J lost 7 bases. CDR3 in DNA: TGTGCCAGCAGTAGCGGGATAATTATCGGGGAGCTGTTTTTT. Translation gives CASSSGIIIGELFF.

Concerning this clone itself: This likely reflects a read error, since a far larger clone is one base away. Other DNA variants within this sample encode the same CDR3. The genes are TRBV5-6 and TRBJ2-6; weak D call: TRBD1 (5 bases). Germline values: CDR1 SGHDT, CDR2 YYEEEE. The CDR3 spans 17 residues. CDR3 sequence reads: CVSSLGLEASGANVLTF. In nucleotides, the CDR3 is TGTGTCAGCAGCTTGGGGCTAGAGGCCTCTGGGGCCAACGTCCTGACTTTC. Full variable domain (remainder filled in from reference TRBV5-6 and TRBJ2-6): DAGVTQSPTHLIKTRGQQVTLRCSPKSGHDTVSWYQQALGQGPQFIFQYYEEEERQRGNFPDRFSGHQFPNYSSELNVNALLLGDSALYLCVSSLGLEASGANVLTFGAGSRLTVL.

This clone appeared a single time. The gene calls are TRBV5-1 and TRBJ2-3; TRBD2 matches 9 bases. Trimming at V came to 1 base and at J to 3 bases, leaving 3 bases not matched to a gene. Germline CDR1 and CDR2: SGHRS and YFSETQ. The CDR3 is made up of 15 amino acids. The CDR3 region has the DNA TGCGCCAGCAGCTTGAGCGGGAGGAATACAGATACGCAGTATTTT. It is translated as CASSLSGRNTDTQYF.

The chain carries TRBV29-1 and TRBJ2-3, with D tentatively TRBD1 (5 bases). Trimming shortened V by 3 bases and J by 2 bases, and 15 bases separated the two germline ends. CDR3 length equals 15 residues. Germline V gives CDR1 SQVTM, CDR2 ANQGSEA. The CDR3 protein is CSVDGREKITDTQYF. In DNA, the CDR3 is TGCAGCGTTGACGGCAGGGAAAAGATCACAGATACGCAGTATTTT.

A note on this clone: A far larger clone is only one base removed, so a read error is likely. The rearrangement joins TRBV18 to TRBJ1-2; 10 bases fit TRBD1. Germline-derived CDR1 and CDR2 are KGHSH and LQKENI. CDR3 length equals 13 residues. The ends lost 10 bases at V and 6 bases at J; junction bases unmatched: 8. CDR3 in amino acids: CANSFGTGDGYTF. The CDR3 coding sequence is TGTGCCAACTCCTTCGGGACAGGGGATGGCTACACCTTC.

The rearrangement links TRBV11-2 to TRBJ2-5; 8 nucleotides agree with TRBD1. The CDR3 sequence is 13 residues long. CDR1 SGHAT and CDR2 FQNNGV come from the germline V gene. J was trimmed by 5 bases and V by 8 bases; bases with no gene match: 7. The CDR3 bases are TGTGCCAGCGGGACAGGCCCGGGGGAGACCCAGTACTTC. Protein product: CASGTGPGETQYF.

This clone was picked up many times. Other nucleotide sequences in the sample specify the same CDR3. The V gene is TRBV19, the J gene TRBJ1-5; no clear D gene. This CDR3 is built from 14 residues. The germline V gene encodes CDR1 LNHDA and CDR2 SQIVND (reference sequence). Trimming removed 3 bases from V and 9 bases from J, with 15 bases in between. The CDR3 sequence is CASSMDRPRRPQHF. The CDR3 DNA follows: TGTGCCAGTAGTATGGACCGGCCCAGACGGCCCCAGCATTTT.